These 30 T cell receptor beta chains originate from one sample sequenced in a study of regulatory T cells in long-lasting Graves disease. Arm-PCR of CDR3 regions and iRepertoire HTBI primers were the basis on which TCR beta libraries were built. MiXCR was run by TCRdb on the multiplex PCR reads, yielding one entry per CDR3 protein. Among some 340,000 distinct CDR3 sequences, about 11% were seen once, and the ten largest hold approximately 17%. Time point here: newly diagnosed GD, antithyroid drugs for less than 3 months. TCR sequences were obtained from RNA taken from PBMCs. These data also formed part of another study, on T cells in Graves' hyperthyroidism and ophthalmopathy.

Material: peripheral blood mononuclear cells (PBMCs), obtained at new diagnosis, from a patient treated with antithyroid drugs. Receptor source: a woman between 18 and 29 years old with Graves disease.

This chain joins TRBV20-1 and TRBJ1-1, with D possibly being TRBD1 (5 bases). Germline loops: CDR1 DFQATT, CDR2 SNEGSKA (reference sequence). Trimming took 0 bases from V and 4 from J, leaving 18 bases between them. This CDR3 contains 16 residues. The CDR3 spells CSARDWGRDASTEAFF. The CDR3 coding sequence is TGCAGTGCTAGAGATTGGGGCCGAGATGCTAGCACTGAAGCTTTCTTT.

The chain combines TRBV6-2 or TRBV6-3 with TRBJ2-2, with 8 bases aligning to TRBD1. CDR1 is MNHEY, CDR2 SVGEGT, per germline. This CDR3 has 15 amino acids. The trim removed 7 bases at V and 8 bases at J, leaving 12 bases unmatched. Written as DNA, the CDR3 is TGTGCCAGCAACGAATACGCAGGGGGCACAGGGGAGCTGTTTTTT. Translation: CASNEYAGGTGELFF.

This clonotype was found many times. An end of the junction differs from the germline gene, which may be a read error. The chain joins TRBV9 to TRBJ1-2; a possible D gene is TRBD1 (6 bases). The CDR3 totals 13 residues. Germline V lookup: CDR1 SGDLS, CDR2 YYNGEE. DNA of the CDR3: TGCCCCCCCTTGGGTCACAAAGGGGGTGGCTACACCTTC. This gives the protein CPPLGHKGGGYTF.

This clonotype was recorded at least ten times. The chain combines TRBV6-1 with TRBJ2-3; D may be TRBD2 (6 bases). V was shortened by 7 bases and J by 0 bases, with 20 bases between the two germline ends. CDR1 is MNHNS, CDR2 SASEGT, per germline. The CDR3 totals 17 residues. The CDR3 loop reads CASTPTGLATSTDTQYF. In nucleotides, the CDR3 is TGTGCCAGCACCCCGACGGGGCTAGCGACCAGCACAGATACGCAGTATTTT.

This clonotype was seen at least ten times. The gene calls are TRBV18 and TRBJ2-1, with D unresolved. The germline V gene has CDR1 KGHSH and CDR2 LQKENI. Trimming removed 1 base from V and 8 bases from J, with 6 bases in between. CDR3 length equals 12 residues. CDR3 coding DNA: TGTGCCAGCTCACCACGAAGGGATGAGCAGTTCTTC. This encodes CASSPRRDEQFF.

The sample holds many counts of this clonotype. The rearrangement joins TRBV5-1 to TRBJ2-1; no clear D. The CDR3 is 11 amino acids. CDR1 is SGHRS and CDR2 is YFSETQ in the germline V gene. The V end was cut by 2 bases, the J end by 8 bases, with 5 bases between. The chain's CDR3 is CASSFSHEQFF. CDR3 DNA: TGCGCCAGCAGCTTCAGCCATGAGCAGTTCTTC.

This clonotype was seen ten or more times. The gene calls are TRBV11-2 and TRBJ2-1; TRBD2 matches 10 bases. The CDR3 runs to 12 residues. CDR1 SGHAT and CDR2 FQNNGV come from the germline V gene. Unmatched junction bases numbered 5, after V lost 5 bases and J lost 13 bases. The CDR3 DNA sequence: TGTGCCAGCAGCCGTCTAGCGGGAGTTCAGTTCTTC. Encoded protein: CASSRLAGVQFF.

This clonotype was counted ten times or more. The DNA of the CDR3 is TGTGCCATCAGTGGGGACGACTCCTACGAGCAGTACTTC. Its protein product is CAISGDDSYEQYF. The rearrangement joins TRBV10-3 to TRBJ2-7; D possibly uses TRBD1 or TRBD2 (5 bases each). This CDR3 is 13 amino acids long. CDR1 is ENHRY, CDR2 SYGVKD, per germline. V was shortened by 4 bases and J by 0 bases, with 7 bases between the two germline ends.

This clonotype was seen ten or more times. This rearrangement joins TRBV5-1 to TRBJ1-1; the D gene is possibly TRBD1 (6 bases). Germline V lookup: CDR1 SGHRS, CDR2 YFSETQ. V gave up 2 bases and J gave up 1 base, with 9 bases separating them. The length of the CDR3 is 14 residues. CDR3 sequence reads: CASSFGGGNTEAFF. In nucleotides, the CDR3 is TGCGCCAGCAGCTTCGGAGGGGGGAACACTGAAGCTTTCTTT.

Many counts were recorded for this clonotype. The gene calls are TRBV27 and TRBJ1-4, with D tentatively TRBD1 (6 bases). The CDR3 has 15 amino acids. Trimming took 4 bases from V and 7 from J, leaving 16 bases between them. Germline assignment: CDR1 MNHEY and CDR2 SMNVEV (reference sequence). The CDR3 spells CASSSTGKTSEKLFF. In nucleotides, the CDR3 is TGTGCCAGCAGTTCCACAGGGAAAACAAGTGAAAAACTGTTTTTT.

With respect to this clonotype: This may come from a read error, since a much larger clone is one base off. The chain employs TRBV7-9 and TRBJ2-3; tentatively, D is TRBD2 (6 bases). From germline, CDR1 is SEHNR and CDR2 FQNEAQ (reference sequence). The CDR3 has 16 residues. In nucleotides, the CDR3 is TGTGCCAGCGGCTTAGGTGGCGGAGGGAGAACAGATACGCAGTATTTT. Residues: CASGLGGGGRTDTQYF. The variable domain in full, with the rest retrieved from reference TRBV7-9 and TRBJ2-3, is DTGVSQNPRHKITKRGQNVTFRCDPISEHNRLYWYRQTLGQGPEFLTYFQNEAQLEKSRLLSDRFSAERPKGSFSTLEIQRTEQGDSAMYLCASGLGGGGRTDTQYFGPGTRLTVL.

This chain joins TRBV4-2 and TRBJ2-7, with D possibly matching TRBD2 (5 bases). CDR1 and CDR2 (germline): LGHNA, YNFKEQ. The CDR3 totals 16 residues. V gave up 4 bases and J gave up 8 bases, with 24 bases separating them. DNA of the CDR3: TGTGCCAGCAGCCCGGAGGTTGGCACTGGGAGTTTTCAGCAGTACTTC. Its protein product is CASSPEVGTGSFQQYF.

In the case of this clonotype: Given a much more abundant clone one base away, this may be a read error. This chain joins TRBV6-4 and TRBJ2-1; no clear D. Germline CDR1 MRHNA, CDR2 SNTAGT. V lost 3 bases, J lost 2 bases, and 14 bases lay in between. The CDR3 is 16 amino acids. Here the CDR3 reads CASSESEVFAYNEQFF. In DNA, the CDR3 is TGTGCCAGCAGTGAGTCTGAGGTGTTCGCCTACAATGAGCAGTTCTTC.

This clonotype was detected a few times. The chain uses TRBV4-1 and TRBJ1-5; the D gene is possibly TRBD1 (6 bases). V was clipped by 3 bases and J by 5 bases, with 11 bases between them. The germline gives CDR1 MGHRA, CDR2 YSYEKL. CDR3 length: 14 residues. The CDR3 DNA follows: TGCGCCAGCAGCCAGGAACAGGGCTATCAGCCCCAGCATTTT. This translates into CASSQEQGYQPQHF.

This clonotype was counted ten times or more. V is TRBV29-1 and J is TRBJ1-4; perhaps TRBD1 as D (6 bases). Germline values: CDR1 SQVTM, CDR2 ANQGSEA. V was shortened by 6 bases and J by 1 base, with 9 bases between the two germline ends. The length of the CDR3 is 13 residues. The CDR3 sequence is CSVTGRTNEKLFF. CDR3 DNA sequence: TGCAGCGTCACAGGGCGAACTAATGAAAAACTGTTTTTT.

This clonotype was detected many times. The chain combines TRBV27 with TRBJ2-3; 13 bases fit TRBD2. The CDR3 totals 14 residues. V was pared by 5 bases and J by 10 bases, with 6 bases of the junction left unmatched. Germline V gene data show CDR1 as MNHEY and CDR2 as SMNVEV (reference sequence). The CDR3 coding sequence is TGTGCCAGCAGTATAGGACTAGCGGGGGCGCCGCAGTATTTT. It specifies CASSIGLAGAPQYF.

The chain employs TRBV20-1 and TRBJ2-1; 9 bases are a match to TRBD2. This CDR3 has 16 amino acids. The germline V gene encodes CDR1 DFQATT and CDR2 SNEGSKA (reference sequence). The V gene end was trimmed by 0 bases and the J gene end by 2 bases; junction bases not matched to a gene: 5. In nucleotides, the CDR3 is TGCAGTGCTAGAGATCAGACTAGCGGAGCCTACAATGAGCAGTTCTTC. Amino acids: CSARDQTSGAYNEQFF.

This clonotype occurred many times. The rearrangement joins TRBV6-1 to TRBJ2-5, with D perhaps matching TRBD1 or TRBD2 (5 bases each). Germline V gene data show CDR1 as MNHNS and CDR2 as SASEGT. V dropped 7 bases and J dropped 5 bases, with 17 bases sitting between them. This CDR3 has 14 residues. This CDR3 is CASNRAYGTETQYF. CDR3 DNA: TGTGCCAGCAATAGGGCCTACGGGACGGAGACCCAGTACTTC.

This clonotype was counted ten times or more. The CDR3 nucleotides read TGTGCCATTGTAGGGGCGGGAGGGGACTCCTACAATGAGCAGTTCTTC. Protein: CAIVGAGGDSYNEQFF. The chain employs TRBV7-3 and TRBJ2-1; the match to TRBD2 covers 9 bases. This CDR3 comprises 16 residues. The V segment lost 10 bases and the J segment 0 bases; nucleotides outside the gene matches: 10. Germline V lookup: CDR1 SGHTA, CDR2 FQGTGA.

This clonotype was picked up a small number of times. The chain has TRBV6-1 and TRBJ2-7; 14 bases are shared with TRBD2. J lost 4 bases, V lost 4 bases, and 6 bases had no gene match. The CDR3 runs to 16 residues. Germline V gene sequence: CDR1 MNHNS, CDR2 SASEGT. The CDR3 coding sequence is TGTGCCAGCAGTGTGGGACTAGCGGGAGTGATGTACGAGCAGTACTTC. Residues: CASSVGLAGVMYEQYF.

Only a few counts were recorded for this clonotype. The rearrangement uses TRBV6-1 and TRBJ2-1; D remains ambiguous. CDR1 and CDR2 from the germline V gene are MNHNS and SASEGT. Trimming shortened V by 7 bases and J by 0 bases, and 10 bases separated the two germline ends. The CDR3 is made up of 14 amino acids. The CDR3 is CASIGLSSYNEQFF. The CDR3 nucleotides read TGTGCCAGCATTGGGCTTAGCTCCTACAATGAGCAGTTCTTC.

The sample holds a few counts of this clonotype. This rearrangement joins TRBV29-1 to TRBJ1-2, with 7 bases matching TRBD1. Germline assignment: CDR1 SQVTM and CDR2 ANQGSEA. After removal of 0 bases from V and 4 bases from J, the junction contained 5 bases not matched to a gene. There are 14 residues in the CDR3. The CDR3: CSVEDRRQGYGYTF. CDR3 coding DNA: TGCAGCGTTGAAGATCGACGACAGGGCTATGGCTACACCTTC.

This rearrangement joins TRBV7-2 to TRBJ2-3; 7 bases map to TRBD1. With 0 bases clipped from V and 1 base from J, the junction kept 4 bases outside the gene matches. The V gene's germline CDR1 is SGHTA and CDR2 FQGNSA. The CDR3 runs to 16 residues. The CDR3 loop reads CASSLALGQGTDTQYF. CDR3 nucleotides: TGTGCCAGCAGCTTAGCGCTAGGACAGGGCACAGATACGCAGTATTTT.

This clonotype has only one observation. The junction and the germline gene differ at one end; a read error may be behind it. The chain employs TRBV7-9 and TRBJ2-3; D is ambiguous. The CDR3 is 15 residues long. Looked up from germline, CDR1 is SEHNR and CDR2 is FQNEAQ (reference sequence). The CDR3 nucleotides read TGCGCCAGCAGCCAATCTCAGACTAGCACAGATACGCAGTATTTT. Its translation is CASSQSQTSTDTQYF.

This clonotype was seen repeatedly, ten times or more. The V gene is TRBV7-2, the J gene TRBJ2-5, with D possibly TRBD1 on 6 matching bases. The CDR3 extends over 13 amino acids. Per germline, CDR1 SGHTA and CDR2 FQGNSA. Trimming cost V 2 bases and J 3 bases, with 7 bases left between them. The chain's CDR3 is CASSLNREETQYF. The CDR3 coding sequence is TGTGCCAGCAGCTTAAACAGGGAAGAGACCCAGTACTTC.

This clonotype was detected many times. The chain uses TRBV2 and TRBJ2-5, with a possible D match to TRBD2 (5 bases). Per the germline V gene, CDR1 is SNHLY and CDR2 is FYNNEI. This CDR3 has 13 residues. Trimming shortened V by 4 bases and J by 2 bases, and 8 bases separated the two germline ends. In DNA, the CDR3 is TGTGCCAGCAGTGTAGGACTTCAAGAGACCCAGTACTTC. The encoded protein is CASSVGLQETQYF.

This clonotype has a handful of counts. This rearrangement joins TRBV2 to TRBJ2-2, with D maybe TRBD1 (5 bases). Germline V CDR1 and CDR2: SNHLY, FYNNEI. The CDR3 is made up of 13 amino acids. V was trimmed by 4 bases and J by 9 bases, leaving 12 bases between them. As DNA, the CDR3 is TGTGCCAGCAGTGTAGACAGTGTGTGGGAGCTGTTTTTT. Its translation is CASSVDSVWELFF.

As regards this clonotype: A much larger clonotype is one base distant, so this may be a read error. The gene calls are TRBV7-9 and TRBJ2-1, with 9 bases aligning to TRBD1. The V and J ends lost 4 bases and 5 bases, in that order; junction bases with no gene match: 6. The CDR3 consists of 15 residues. CDR1 is SEHNR, CDR2 FQNEAQ, per germline (reference sequence). CDR3 residues: CASSWWGQGHNEQFF. CDR3 DNA sequence: TGTGCCAGCAGCTGGTGGGGACAGGGCCACAATGAGCAGTTCTTC.

This clonotype was counted ten times or more. The chain joins TRBV28 to TRBJ2-7; TRBD1 aligns across 9 bases. CDR1 MDHEN and CDR2 SYDVKM come from the germline V gene. V lost 3 bases and J lost 3; bases outside the gene matches: 9. The CDR3 is made up of 16 amino acids. The DNA for the CDR3 is TGTGCCAGCAGTTTGTTTCCGGGACAGGGCCTCTACGAGCAGTACTTC. Its protein product is CASSLFPGQGLYEQYF.

This clonotype was observed many times. The chain employs TRBV2 and TRBJ2-3, with 9 bases matching TRBD2. CDR1 and CDR2 (germline): SNHLY, FYNNEI. Trimming at V came to 1 base and at J to 3 bases, leaving 11 bases not matched to a gene. The CDR3 consists of 18 residues. The CDR3 reads CASSEVIWSSGRTDTQYF. The CDR3 DNA follows: TGTGCCAGCAGTGAAGTTATTTGGAGTAGCGGGAGAACAGATACGCAGTATTTT.